The rows below give T cell receptor beta chains drawn from one sample of a study of radiotherapy plus CTLA-4 blockade in lung cancer. Here immunoSEQ multiplex PCR was the method, and the copy in TCRdb shows in-frame clones only, minus some. The top ten hold about 23% of the sample, which has 35,000 to 50,000 clones, 55% to 80% seen once. The sample was peripheral blood, taken from a patient treated with radiotherapy plus ipilimumab. These receptors originate from a human donor with non-small cell lung cancer who had a partial response to radiotherapy plus ipilimumab. Both conserved end residues are part of each CDR3. The D gene is left open where the match is weak. Size is omitted from some rows. Given values are once, few, many or a class for expanded clones.

D gene	V gene	J gene	clone size	CDR3 protein	CDR3 DNA
-	TRBV6-1	TRBJ2-3	few	CASSVSAAGADTQYF	TGTGCCAGCAGTGTGTCTGCCGCCGGGGCAGATACGCAGTATTTT
-	TRBV5-1	TRBJ2-5	-	CASSLGRNVPLLETQYF	TGCGCCAGCAGCTTGGGGAGGAACGTACCGTTATTGGAGACCCAGTACTTC
-	TRBV9	TRBJ2-3	-	CASSVAVRTDTQYF	TGTGCCAGCAGCGTAGCGGTACGCACAGATACGCAGTATTTT
TRBD1	TRBV6-6	TRBJ1-2	once	CASSYYTGANYGYTF	TGTGCCAGCAGTTACTATACAGGGGCGAACTATGGCTACACCTTC
-	TRBV6-5	TRBJ2-3	-	CASSDRWSTDTQYF	TGTGCCAGCAGTGACAGGTGGAGCACAGATACGCAGTATTTT
TRBD1	TRBV2	TRBJ1-5	-	CASRPGDSKNQPQHF	TGTGCCAGCAGACCCGGGGACAGCAAAAATCAGCCCCAGCATTTT
-	TRBV27	TRBJ2-2	-	CASRSARASHTGELFF	TGTGCCAGCCGCTCAGCAAGGGCTAGCCACACCGGGGAGCTGTTTTTT
-	TRBV30	TRBJ1-2	-	CAWSVPSYGYTF	TGTGCCTGGAGTGTACCTAGCTATGGCTACACCTTC
-	TRBV6-5	TRBJ1-1	-	CASRATGPAFF	TGTGCCAGCAGGGCGACAGGTCCAGCTTTCTTT
-	TRBV6-5	TRBJ1-4	few	CASSVRFRIEKLFF	TGTGCCAGCAGTGTGCGTTTCCGTATCGAAAAACTGTTTTTT
-	TRBV19	TRBJ1-1	once	CASSRPGEVNTEAFF	TGTGCCAGTAGCCGACCCGGGGAGGTGAACACTGAAGCTTTCTTT
-	TRBV19	TRBJ1-5	-	CASSIEGQNQPQHF	TGTGCCAGTAGTATTGAGGGTCAGAATCAGCCCCAGCATTTT
TRBD1	TRBV2	TRBJ1-1	once	CASRDRTGYTEAFF	TGTGCCAGCAGGGACCGGACAGGGTACACTGAAGCTTTCTTT
TRBD2	TRBV2	TRBJ2-1	-	CASCSGRAGGEQFF	TGTGCCAGTTGTAGCGGGAGGGCCGGTGGTGAGCAGTTCTTC
TRBD2	TRBV2	TRBJ2-3	-	CATKRGSTQDTQYF	TGTGCCACCAAGCGGGGATCTACACAGGATACGCAGTATTTT
TRBD2	TRBV19	TRBJ2-1	-	CASSRREGLRNEQFF	TGTGCCAGTAGTAGGCGGGAGGGACTACGCAATGAGCAGTTCTTC
TRBD1	TRBV5-1	TRBJ1-1	many	CASSSPQGAGTEAFF	TGCGCCAGCAGCTCTCCCCAGGGGGCAGGCACTGAAGCTTTCTTT
TRBD1	TRBV6-5	TRBJ1-2	-	CASSYTTGTAGYTF	TGTGCCAGCAGTTATACGACAGGGACAGCTGGCTACACCTTC
TRBD1	TRBV9	TRBJ2-7	-	CASSSRDRGRDEQYF	TGTGCCAGCAGCTCCCGGGACAGGGGTAGGGACGAGCAGTACTTC
-	TRBV5-8	TRBJ1-2	few	CASSLGGKGLAGYTF	TGTGCCAGCAGCTTGGGCGGCAAGGGGCTCGCTGGCTACACCTTC
TRBD1	TRBV9	TRBJ2-7	-	CASSFGQGSEQYF	TGTGCCAGCAGCTTCGGACAGGGAAGCGAGCAGTACTTC
-	TRBV5-6	TRBJ1-2	-	CASRPWGRSLYGYTF	TGTGCCAGCCGCCCCTGGGGCAGGTCTCTTTATGGCTACACCTTC
-	TRBV7-8	TRBJ1-6	-	CASSPRNRQGNSPLHF	TGTGCCAGCAGCCCACGGAACCGGCAGGGGAATTCACCCCTCCACTTT
TRBD1	TRBV7-9	TRBJ2-1	-	CASSLVGLRDSHNEQFF	TGTGCCAGCAGCTTAGTTGGTCTCCGGGACAGCCACAATGAGCAGTTCTTC
-	TRBV11-2	TRBJ2-1	-	CASSVGLDNEQFF	TGTGCCAGCAGCGTGGGACTGGACAATGAGCAGTTCTTC
-	TRBV5-1	TRBJ1-4	once	CASSLQGWANEKLFF	TGCGCCAGCAGCTTGCAGGGGTGGGCGAATGAAAAACTGTTTTTT
TRBD2	TRBV5-1	TRBJ2-5	-	CASSVPLAGGETQYF	TGCGCCAGCAGCGTTCCCCTAGCGGGAGGGGAGACCCAGTACTTC
TRBD2	TRBV29-1	TRBJ2-7	-	CSVDEGGDEQYF	TGCAGCGTTGACGAGGGAGGGGACGAGCAGTACTTC
-	TRBV11-2	TRBJ1-2	-	CASSPRTRNYGYTF	TGTGCCAGCAGCCCCAGGACACGTAACTATGGCTACACCTTC